This T cell receptor beta chain came from a study of T cell responses to AZD1222 COVID-19 vaccine. General study results and limits: Among those given AZD1222, only five or six were seropositive at baseline. Reportedly, close to half of spike-specific TCRs are directed against unmutated variant regions.

This clone appeared a single time. Its matching antigen is unknown. The ends lost 2 bases at V and 5 bases at J; junction bases unmatched: 7. The V gene's germline CDR1 is SGDLS and CDR2 YYNGEE. The CDR3 is 15 residues long. Here immunoSEQ multiplex PCR was the method, and the copy in TCRdb shows in-frame clones only, minus some. The profile shows over 85,000 clones, approximately 88% of them singletons. Sequenced here: peripheral blood, sampled on day 0 of AZD1222 vaccination. The V gene is TRBV9, the J gene TRBJ2-5; 9 bases agree with TRBD1. This receptor was obtained from an adult in good health. CDR3 region: CASSVGTGYSETQYF. DNA for the CDR3: TGTGCCAGCAGCGTCGGGACAGGGTATTCGGAGACCCAGTACTTC. The full variable domain, its missing parts supplied by reference TRBV9 and TRBJ2-5, is DSGVTQTPKHLITATGQRVTLRCSPRSGDLSVYWYQQSLDQGLQFLIQYYNGEERAKGNILERFSAQQFPDLHSELNLSSLELGDSALYFCASSVGTGYSETQYFGPGTRLLVL.